The 12 T cell receptor beta chains given below trace back to one sample, sequenced in a study of OX40 agonist ivuxolimab in advanced cancers. This table comes from immunoSEQ multiplex PCR, and its TCRdb copy is limited to in-frame clones, with some not included. In the table there are 95,000 to 150,000 clones, approximately 92% of which are singletons. The specimen comprised CD4+ or CD8+ T cells sorted from blood, sampled in a trial of the OX40 agonist ivuxolimab. These TCRs come from an adult with an advanced solid tumor such as melanoma, head and neck, liver or kidney cancer.

The CDR3 bases are TGTGCCAGCAGCGGTCATACAGGGCTGAACACTGAAGCTTTCTTT. Encoded protein: CASSGHTGLNTEAFF. The chain couples TRBV7-2 to TRBJ1-1; possibly TRBD1 for D (6 bases). In germline, CDR1 is SGHTA, CDR2 FQGNSA. This CDR3 comprises 15 residues. Trimming took off 5 bases at V and 0 bases at J, with 13 bases between the two ends.

The rearrangement joins TRBV29-1 to TRBJ1-4; 7 bases map to TRBD1. The CDR3 runs to 16 residues. Germline trimming cut 4 bases from V and 4 bases from J; bases unmatched to any gene: 12. Germline CDR1 SQVTM, CDR2 ANQGSEA. CDR3 sequence: CSVGPTTGINNEKLFF. Here the CDR3 DNA reads TGCAGCGTTGGGCCCACGACAGGGATTAATAATGAAAAACTGTTTTTT.

The rearrangement uses TRBV7-5 and TRBJ1-2; TRBD1 was called by the table and not checked on the DNA. TRBV7-5 is reported as a pseudogene. The CDR3 loop spans 17 amino acids. CDR3 in amino acids: CARSRIPGQLANYGYTF. CDR3 nucleotide sequence: TGTGCCAGAAGCAGAATCCCGGGACAGTTAGCTAACTATGGCTACACCTTC.

This chain connects TRBV6-1 to TRBJ1-5; D might be TRBD1 (6 bases). CDR3 length equals 17 residues. The germline CDR1 and CDR2 sequences are MNHNS and SASEGT. Trimming stripped 1 base from V and 7 bases from J, with 20 bases between. CDR3 in DNA: TGTGCCAGCAGTGAAGTCCGGGGGGCGACCCCCCACCAGCCCCAGCATTTT. Its translation: CASSEVRGATPHQPQHF.

CDR3 nucleotides: TGTGCCAGCAGCTTAACACCACGGTCAGAGATGAACACTGAAGCTTTCTTT. Translation gives CASSLTPRSEMNTEAFF. The chain has TRBV7-3 and TRBJ1-1; D not certain. Germline-derived CDR1 and CDR2 are SGHTA and FQGTGA. V was trimmed by 0 bases and J by 0 bases, leaving 14 bases between them. This CDR3 contains 17 residues.

The CDR3 DNA is TGCGCCAGCAGCTTAGCCAGGCAAGAGACCCAGTACTTC. It yields the protein CASSLARQETQYF. The genes are TRBV5-1 and TRBJ2-5, with D unresolved. The ends were cut back, 2 bases at V and 2 bases at J, with 7 bases in the middle. Germline assignment: CDR1 SGHRS and CDR2 YFSETQ. The length of the CDR3 is 13 residues.

The chain is built from TRBV27 and TRBJ2-5, with 8 bases aligning to TRBD1. The germline CDR1 and CDR2 sequences are MNHEY and SMNVEV (reference sequence). The CDR3 covers 15 residues. The trim removed 5 bases at V and 5 bases at J, leaving 10 bases unmatched. The CDR3, as DNA: TGTGCCAGCAGTGCGACAGGGGCCTCTGGGGAGACCCAGTACTTC. Its protein is CASSATGASGETQYF.

The J gene is TRBJ2-5, the V gene TRBV9; 7 bases are shared with TRBD1. V trimming: 3 bases; J trimming: 1 base; junction bases outside the gene matches: 6. This CDR3 has 15 residues. CDR1 is SGDLS, CDR2 YYNGEE, per germline. The CDR3 loop is CASSATGAAQETQYF. In DNA, the CDR3 is TGTGCCAGCAGCGCTACAGGGGCCGCCCAAGAGACCCAGTACTTC.

This sequence joins TRBV29-1 and TRBJ1-1; unclear D gene. CDR3 length: 14 residues. The germline CDR1 and CDR2 sequences are SQVTM and ANQGSEA. The V and J ends lost 2 bases and 1 base respectively, with 11 bases between them. The CDR3 DNA follows: TGCAGCGTTGAAAGAAGCGCCGGGAACACTGAAGCTTTCTTT. Translation gives CSVERSAGNTEAFF. The variable domain in full, with the rest retrieved from reference TRBV29-1 and TRBJ1-1, is SAVISQKPSRDICQRGTSLTIQCQVDSQVTMMFWYRQQPGQSLTLIATANQGSEATYESGFVIDKFPISRPNLTFSTLTVSNMSPEDSSIYLCSVERSAGNTEAFFGQGTRLTVV.

The chain is built from TRBV4-3 and TRBJ2-1, with 8 bases fitting TRBD2. The CDR3 is 13 amino acids. Germline trimming cut 0 bases from V and 15 bases from J; bases unmatched to any gene: 7. Germline V lookup: CDR1 LGHNA, CDR2 YSLEER. The CDR3 reads CASSQDRSGSRFF. DNA for the CDR3: TGCGCCAGCAGCCAAGATCGCAGCGGGAGTCGGTTCTTC.

The genes are TRBV14 and TRBJ1-2, with D maybe TRBD1 (5 bases). Germline assignment: CDR1 SGHDN and CDR2 FVKESK. The CDR3 extends over 14 amino acids. Trimming shortened V by 3 bases and J by 8 bases, and 16 bases separated the two germline ends. Written as DNA, the CDR3 is TGTGCCAGCAGCCACCAAACAGGACGGAGAGGCTACACCTTC. This gives the protein CASSHQTGRRGYTF.

The chain carries TRBV28 and TRBJ2-7; possibly TRBD1 for D (5 bases). This CDR3 has 14 amino acids. Trimming removed 6 bases from V and 2 bases from J, with 14 bases in between. Germline CDR1 reads MDHEN; CDR2 reads SYDVKM. The CDR3 DNA reads as TGTGCCAGCAGAACGCAGGGTAGACCCTACGAGCAGTACTTC. Residues: CASRTQGRPYEQYF.